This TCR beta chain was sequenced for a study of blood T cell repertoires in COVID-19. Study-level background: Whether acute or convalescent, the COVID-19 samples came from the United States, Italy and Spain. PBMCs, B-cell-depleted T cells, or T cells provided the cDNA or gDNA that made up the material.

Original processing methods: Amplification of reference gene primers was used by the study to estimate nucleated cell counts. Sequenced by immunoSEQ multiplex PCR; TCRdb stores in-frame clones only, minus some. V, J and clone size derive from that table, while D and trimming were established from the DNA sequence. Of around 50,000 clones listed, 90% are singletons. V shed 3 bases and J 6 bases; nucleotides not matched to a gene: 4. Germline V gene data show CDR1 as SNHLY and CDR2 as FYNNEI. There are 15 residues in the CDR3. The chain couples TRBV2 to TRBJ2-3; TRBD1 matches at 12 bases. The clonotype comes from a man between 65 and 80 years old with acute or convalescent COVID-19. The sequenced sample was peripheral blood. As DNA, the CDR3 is TGTGCCAGCAGTGAGGGGACAGGGGGCAAGGATACGCAGTATTTT. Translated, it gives CASSEGTGGKDTQYF.